The source of this T cell receptor (beta chain) is a study of blood T cell repertoires in COVID-19. Study details: The study drew acute and convalescent COVID-19 samples from the United States, Italy and Spain. PBMCs, B-cell-depleted T cells, or T cells were the source of the cDNA or gDNA that made up the material.

This CDR3 region has 16 residues. V shed 5 bases, J shed 6 bases, and the junction held 13 bases outside the gene matches. In germline, CDR1 is MDHEN, CDR2 SYDVKM. Per the authors' pipeline: It was from reference gene primer amplification that nucleated cell counts were estimated. Some clones are missing from TCRdb's copy, which holds only in-frame ones; the method was immunoSEQ multiplex PCR. For V, J and clone size, that table is used; D and trimming come from the DNA. Of 220,000 or so clones detected, 80% appear once; the ten largest clones hold approximately 6%. Sequences were obtained from peripheral blood. The receptor's source is a woman aged 70-85 years with acute or convalescent COVID-19. This chain links TRBV28 with TRBJ2-7, with TRBD2 identical over 10 bases. This CDR3 reads CASSLPTSGSWCEQYF. CDR3 nucleotide sequence: TGTGCCAGCAGTCTGCCGACTAGCGGGTCGTGGTGCGAGCAGTACTTC.